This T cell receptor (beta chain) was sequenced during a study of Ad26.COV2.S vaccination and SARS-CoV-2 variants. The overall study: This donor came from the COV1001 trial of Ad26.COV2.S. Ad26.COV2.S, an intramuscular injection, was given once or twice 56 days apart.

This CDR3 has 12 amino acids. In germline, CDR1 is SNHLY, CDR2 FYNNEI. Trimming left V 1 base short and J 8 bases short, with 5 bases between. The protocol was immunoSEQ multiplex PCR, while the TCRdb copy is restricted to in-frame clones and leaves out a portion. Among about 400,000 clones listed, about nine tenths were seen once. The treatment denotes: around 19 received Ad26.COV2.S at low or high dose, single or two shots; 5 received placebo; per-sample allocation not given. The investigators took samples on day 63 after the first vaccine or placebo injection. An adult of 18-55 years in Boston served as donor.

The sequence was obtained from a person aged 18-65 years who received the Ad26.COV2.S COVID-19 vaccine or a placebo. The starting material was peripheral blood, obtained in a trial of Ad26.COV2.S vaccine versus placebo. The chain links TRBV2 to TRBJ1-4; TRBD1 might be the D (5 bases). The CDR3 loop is CASSEEGEKLFF. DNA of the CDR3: TGTGCCAGCAGTGAAGAGGGGGAAAAACTGTTTTTT.